This T cell receptor beta chain was identified during a study of cytomegalovirus exposure and HLA in healthy donors. Deletions cut 4 bases from V and 9 bases from J, with 10 bases between. The germline CDR1 and CDR2 sequences are MGHDK and SYGVNS. The CDR3 is 12 amino acids. In the PCR, 60 Vbeta and 13 Jbeta primers were used. Libraries were prepared by immunoSEQ multiplex PCR; TCRdb keeps only in-frame clonotypes and omits some of them. Here the sample spans 130,000 or so clones, roughly 79% being singletons. Worth noting for this clone: Its antigen is as yet unknown.

Study-wide points: In terms of immune exposure information, only CMV serostatus was available. Likely technical artifact: a cluster of highly shared sequence variants. The authors later linked a missense DCLRE1C variant to TCR beta V- and J-gene trimming.

This clonotype originated in a woman in her late teens or twenties in good health and CMV-seronegative. Sequencing was carried out using PBMCs. The rearrangement joins TRBV25-1 to TRBJ1-5; maybe TRBD1 (5 bases). The CDR3 DNA follows: TGTGCCAGCAGTGCGGGGGTAGGGCCCCAGCATTTT. Translated: CASSAGVGPQHF.